This is a list of T cell receptor beta chains from one sample in a study of cytomegalovirus exposure and HLA in healthy donors. The assay was immunoSEQ multiplex PCR, and TCRdb's table has in-frame clones only and misses some. Of approximately 100,000 clones listed, roughly 74% are singletons. Specimen: PBMCs. These receptors all stem from a woman aged 40 to 50 in good health and CMV-seronegative. CDR3s include the opening cysteine and the closing phenylalanine or tryptophan. The D gene is left open where the match is weak. Expanded clones get a size class; other rows say once, few or many, or leave the size out.

CDR3 protein | CDR3 DNA | V gene | D gene | J gene | clone size
CASKAGRGGETQYF | TGTGCCAGCAAAGCCGGCAGGGGTGGGGAGACCCAGTACTTC | TRBV2 | - | TRBJ2-5 | -
CASSPGLAPNEQFF | TGTGCCAGCAGCCCCGGACTAGCCCCGAATGAGCAGTTCTTC | TRBV7-9 | TRBD2 | TRBJ2-1 | -
CASSQGDRVRGTQYF | TGTGCCAGCAGCCAAGGGGACAGGGTGCGTGGGACCCAGTACTTC | TRBV14 | TRBD1 | TRBJ2-5 | -
CASSSTGRGAEAFF | TGTGCCAGCAGTTCGACCGGCAGGGGTGCTGAAGCTTTCTTT | TRBV6-6 | - | TRBJ1-1 | -
CASSSYELGLLSGANVLTF | TGTGCCAGCAGCTCTTACGAACTTGGACTGCTCTCTGGGGCCAACGTCCTGACTTTC | TRBV7-3 | - | TRBJ2-6 | -
CARLGGGTGGRQGLHF | TGTGCCAGACTGGGCGGAGGGACAGGGGGCAGACAGGGCCTCCACTTT | TRBV13 | TRBD1 | TRBJ1-6 | few
CASSWGGGFTDTQYF | TGTGCCAGCAGCTGGGGCGGGGGGTTCACAGATACGCAGTATTTT | TRBV11-3 | TRBD2 | TRBJ2-3 | -
CASSLSQGIDNEQFF | TGTGCCAGCAGCTTATCCCAGGGGATCGACAATGAGCAGTTCTTC | TRBV7-9 | - | TRBJ2-1 | -
CASSFRGESYEQYF | TGCGCCAGCAGCTTCCGGGGGGAATCCTACGAGCAGTACTTC | TRBV5-1 | TRBD2 | TRBJ2-7 | -
CASSFNRAGDEQYF | TGTGCCAGCAGCTTTAACAGGGCAGGCGACGAGCAGTACTTC | TRBV7-6 | - | TRBJ2-7 | -
CSATSGTEQYF | TGCAGTGCCACCAGCGGCACCGAGCAGTACTTC | TRBV20-1 | - | TRBJ2-7 | -
CASSQYSTNEKLFF | TGTGCCAGCAGCCAATACAGCACTAATGAAAAACTGTTTTTT | TRBV4-2 | - | TRBJ1-4 | -
CASSSERQGLYGYTF | TGTGCCAGCAGTTCCGAACGCCAGGGCCTCTATGGCTACACCTTC | TRBV27 | - | TRBJ1-2 | -